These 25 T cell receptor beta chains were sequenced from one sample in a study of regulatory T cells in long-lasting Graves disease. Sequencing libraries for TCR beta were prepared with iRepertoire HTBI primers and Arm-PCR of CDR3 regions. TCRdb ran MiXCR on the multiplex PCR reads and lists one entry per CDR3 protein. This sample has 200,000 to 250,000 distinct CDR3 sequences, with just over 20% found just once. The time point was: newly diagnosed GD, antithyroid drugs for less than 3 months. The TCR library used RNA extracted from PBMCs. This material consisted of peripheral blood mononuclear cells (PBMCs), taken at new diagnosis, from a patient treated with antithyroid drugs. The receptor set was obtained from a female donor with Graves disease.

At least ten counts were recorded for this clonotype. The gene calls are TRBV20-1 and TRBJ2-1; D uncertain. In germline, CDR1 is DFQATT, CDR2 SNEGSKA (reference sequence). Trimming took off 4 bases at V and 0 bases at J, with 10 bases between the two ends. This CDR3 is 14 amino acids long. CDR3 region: CSANGPSSYNEQFF. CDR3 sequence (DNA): TGCAGTGCTAACGGGCCGAGCTCCTACAATGAGCAGTTCTTC.

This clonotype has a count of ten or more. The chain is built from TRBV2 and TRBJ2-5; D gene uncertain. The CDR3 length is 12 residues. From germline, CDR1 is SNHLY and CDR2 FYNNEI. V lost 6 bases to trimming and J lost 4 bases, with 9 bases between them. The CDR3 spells CASSEQVETQYF. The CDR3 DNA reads TGTGCCAGCAGCGAGCAAGTAGAGACCCAGTACTTC.

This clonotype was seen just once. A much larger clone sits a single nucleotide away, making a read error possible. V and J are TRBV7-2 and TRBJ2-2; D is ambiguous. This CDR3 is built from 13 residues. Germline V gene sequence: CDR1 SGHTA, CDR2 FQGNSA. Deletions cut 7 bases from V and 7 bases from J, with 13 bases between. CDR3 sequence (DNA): TGTGCCAGCACCCTAACTGCCGTCGGGGAGCTGTTTTTT. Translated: CASTLTAVGELFF.

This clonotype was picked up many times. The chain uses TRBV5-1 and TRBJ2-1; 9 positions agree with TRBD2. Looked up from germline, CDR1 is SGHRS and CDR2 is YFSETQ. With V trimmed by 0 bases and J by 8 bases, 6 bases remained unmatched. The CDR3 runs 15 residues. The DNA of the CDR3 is TGCGCCAGCAGCTTGGCGGCTAGCGGGATGGATGAGCAGTTCTTC. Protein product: CASSLAASGMDEQFF.

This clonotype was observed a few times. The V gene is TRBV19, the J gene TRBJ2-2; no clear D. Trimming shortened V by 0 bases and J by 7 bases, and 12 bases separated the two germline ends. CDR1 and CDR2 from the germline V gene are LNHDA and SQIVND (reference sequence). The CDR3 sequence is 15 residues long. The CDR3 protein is CASSIDRRVVGELFF. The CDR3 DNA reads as TGTGCCAGTAGTATAGATCGCCGGGTTGTCGGGGAGCTGTTTTTT.

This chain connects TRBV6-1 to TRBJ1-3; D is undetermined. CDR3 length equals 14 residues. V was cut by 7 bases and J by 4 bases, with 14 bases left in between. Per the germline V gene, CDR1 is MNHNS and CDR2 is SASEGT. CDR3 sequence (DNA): TGTGCCAGCACCCCAATAGCCAGGGGAAACACCATATATTTT. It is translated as CASTPIARGNTIYF.

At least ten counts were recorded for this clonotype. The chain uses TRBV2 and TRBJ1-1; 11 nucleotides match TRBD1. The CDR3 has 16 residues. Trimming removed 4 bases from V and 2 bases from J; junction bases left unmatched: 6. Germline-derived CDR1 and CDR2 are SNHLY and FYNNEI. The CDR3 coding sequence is TGTGCCAGCAGTGTGGGGACAGGGGGAGCAAACACTGAAGCTTTCTTT. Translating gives CASSVGTGGANTEAFF.

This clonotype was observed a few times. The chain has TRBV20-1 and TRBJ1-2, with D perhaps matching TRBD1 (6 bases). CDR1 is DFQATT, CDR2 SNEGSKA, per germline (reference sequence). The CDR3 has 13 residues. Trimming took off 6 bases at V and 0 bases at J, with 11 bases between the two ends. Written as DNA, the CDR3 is TGCAGTGCAGGGACACGAACTAACTATGGCTACACCTTC. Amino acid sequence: CSAGTRTNYGYTF.

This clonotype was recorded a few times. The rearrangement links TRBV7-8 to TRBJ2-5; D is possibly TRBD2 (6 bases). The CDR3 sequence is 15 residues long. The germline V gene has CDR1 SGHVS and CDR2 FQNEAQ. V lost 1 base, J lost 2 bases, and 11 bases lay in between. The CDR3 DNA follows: TGTGCCAGCAGCTTAGAGGGGCGGGGACAAGAGACCCAGTACTTC. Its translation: CASSLEGRGQETQYF.

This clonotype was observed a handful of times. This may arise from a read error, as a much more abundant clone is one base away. CDR3 protein: CASSQDGSGSRTDTQHF. The CDR3 DNA sequence: TGCGCCAGCAGCCAAGACGGCAGCGGGTCTCGCACAGATACGCAGCATTTT. The chain couples TRBV4-3 to TRBJ2-3; D is uncertain. TRBJ1-5 matches the DNA end more closely, so the J call is doubtful. The CDR3 has 17 residues. CDR1 LGHNA and CDR2 YSLEER come from the germline V gene.

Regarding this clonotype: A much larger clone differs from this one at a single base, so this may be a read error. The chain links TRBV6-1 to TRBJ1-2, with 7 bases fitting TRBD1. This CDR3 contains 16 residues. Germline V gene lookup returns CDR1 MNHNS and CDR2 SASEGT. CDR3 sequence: CASSEQEGAGNYGYAF. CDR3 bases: TGTGCCAGCAGTGAACAAGAGGGGGCGGGTAACTATGGCTACGCCTTC.

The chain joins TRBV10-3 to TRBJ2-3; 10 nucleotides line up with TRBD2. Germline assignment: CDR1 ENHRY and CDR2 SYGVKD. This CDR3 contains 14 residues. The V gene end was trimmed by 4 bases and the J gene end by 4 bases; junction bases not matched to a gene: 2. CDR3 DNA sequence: TGTGCCATCAGTGGGCTAGCGGGAGCAGATACGCAGTATTTT. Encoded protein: CAISGLAGADTQYF.

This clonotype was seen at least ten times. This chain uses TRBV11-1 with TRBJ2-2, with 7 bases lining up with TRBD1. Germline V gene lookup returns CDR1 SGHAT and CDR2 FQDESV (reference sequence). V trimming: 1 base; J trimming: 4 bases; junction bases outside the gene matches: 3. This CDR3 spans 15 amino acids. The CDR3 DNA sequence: TGTGCCAGCAGCTTAGAGGGGGCGAGCACCGGGGAGCTGTTTTTT. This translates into CASSLEGASTGELFF.

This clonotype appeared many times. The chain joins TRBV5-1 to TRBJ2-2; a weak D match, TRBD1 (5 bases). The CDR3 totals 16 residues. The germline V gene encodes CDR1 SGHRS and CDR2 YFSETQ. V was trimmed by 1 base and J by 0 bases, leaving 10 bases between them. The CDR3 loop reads CASSLSRQTNTGELFF. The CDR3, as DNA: TGCGCCAGCAGCTTGTCCCGACAGACGAACACCGGGGAGCTGTTTTTT.

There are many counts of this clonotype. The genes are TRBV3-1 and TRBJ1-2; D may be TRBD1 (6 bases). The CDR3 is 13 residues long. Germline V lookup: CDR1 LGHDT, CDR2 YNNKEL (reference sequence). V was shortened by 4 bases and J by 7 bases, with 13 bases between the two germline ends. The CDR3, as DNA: TGTGCCAGCAGCCCCAGGGGTTCTATTGGCTACACCTTC. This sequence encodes CASSPRGSIGYTF.

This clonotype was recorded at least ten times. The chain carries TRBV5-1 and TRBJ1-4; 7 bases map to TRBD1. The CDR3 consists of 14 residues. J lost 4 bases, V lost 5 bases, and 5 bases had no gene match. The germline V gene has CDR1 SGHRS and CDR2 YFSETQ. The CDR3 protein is CASRRDSVNEKLFF. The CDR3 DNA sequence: TGCGCCAGCAGAAGGGACAGCGTTAATGAAAAACTGTTTTTT.

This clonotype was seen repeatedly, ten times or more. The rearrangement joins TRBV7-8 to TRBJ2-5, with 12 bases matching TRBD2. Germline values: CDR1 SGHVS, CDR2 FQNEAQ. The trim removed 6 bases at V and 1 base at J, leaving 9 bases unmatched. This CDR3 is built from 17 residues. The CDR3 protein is CASRRLAGALRQETQYF. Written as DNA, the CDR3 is TGTGCCAGCAGGCGACTAGCGGGAGCGCTACGCCAAGAGACCCAGTACTTC.

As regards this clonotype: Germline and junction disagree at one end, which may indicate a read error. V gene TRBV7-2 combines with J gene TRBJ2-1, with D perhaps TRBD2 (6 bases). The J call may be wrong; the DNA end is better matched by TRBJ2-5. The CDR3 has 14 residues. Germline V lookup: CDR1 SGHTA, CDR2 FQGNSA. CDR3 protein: CAGSLGTFQETQYF. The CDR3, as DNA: TGTGCCGGCAGCTTAGGGACTTTCCAAGAGACCCAGTACTTC.

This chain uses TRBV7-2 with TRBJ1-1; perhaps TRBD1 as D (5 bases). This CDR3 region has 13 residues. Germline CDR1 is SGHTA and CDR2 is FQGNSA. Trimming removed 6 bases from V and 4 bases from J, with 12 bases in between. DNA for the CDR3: TGTGCCAGCAGACCTGGGGCGCCCACTGAAGCTTTCTTT. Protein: CASRPGAPTEAFF.

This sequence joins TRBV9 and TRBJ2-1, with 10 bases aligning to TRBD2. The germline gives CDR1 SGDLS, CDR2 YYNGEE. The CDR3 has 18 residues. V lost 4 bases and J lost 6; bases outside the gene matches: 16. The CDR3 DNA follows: TGTGCCAGCAGCACCAGAAACGTAGCGGGAGGCTCGATCAATGAGCAGTTCTTC. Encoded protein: CASSTRNVAGGSINEQFF.

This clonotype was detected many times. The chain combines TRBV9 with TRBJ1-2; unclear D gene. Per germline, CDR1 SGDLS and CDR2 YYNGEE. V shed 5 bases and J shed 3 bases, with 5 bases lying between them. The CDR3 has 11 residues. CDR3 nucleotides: TGTGCCAGCAGGCGAGACTATGGCTACACCTTC. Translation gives CASRRDYGYTF. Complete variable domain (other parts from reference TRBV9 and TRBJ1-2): DSGVTQTPKHLITATGQRVTLRCSPRSGDLSVYWYQQSLDQGLQFLIQYYNGEERAKGNILERFSAQQFPDLHSELNLSSLELGDSALYFCASRRDYGYTFGSGTRLTVV.

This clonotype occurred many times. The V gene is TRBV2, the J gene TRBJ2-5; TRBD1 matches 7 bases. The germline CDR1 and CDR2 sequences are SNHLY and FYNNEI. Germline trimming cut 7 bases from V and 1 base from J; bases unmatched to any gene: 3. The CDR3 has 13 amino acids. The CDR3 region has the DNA TGTGCCAGCATTCGGGACAGCCAAGAGACCCAGTACTTC. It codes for CASIRDSQETQYF.

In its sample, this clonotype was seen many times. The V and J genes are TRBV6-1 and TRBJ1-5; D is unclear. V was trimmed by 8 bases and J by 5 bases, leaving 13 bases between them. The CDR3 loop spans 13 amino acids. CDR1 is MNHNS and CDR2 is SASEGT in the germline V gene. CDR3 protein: CASGEQTYQPQHF. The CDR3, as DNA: TGTGCCAGCGGCGAACAGACCTATCAGCCCCAGCATTTT.

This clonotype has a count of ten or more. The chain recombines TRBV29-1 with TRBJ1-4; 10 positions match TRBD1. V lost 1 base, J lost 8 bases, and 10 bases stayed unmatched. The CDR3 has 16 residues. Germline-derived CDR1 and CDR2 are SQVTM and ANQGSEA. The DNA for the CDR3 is TGCAGCGTTGAAGTAGGCGGACAGGGGGTCTTGGAAAAACTGTTTTTT. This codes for CSVEVGGQGVLEKLFF. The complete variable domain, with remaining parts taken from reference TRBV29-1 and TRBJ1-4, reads SAVISQKPSRDICQRGTSLTIQCQVDSQVTMMFWYRQQPGQSLTLIATANQGSEATYESGFVIDKFPISRPNLTFSTLTVSNMSPEDSSIYLCSVEVGGQGVLEKLFFGSGTQLSVL.

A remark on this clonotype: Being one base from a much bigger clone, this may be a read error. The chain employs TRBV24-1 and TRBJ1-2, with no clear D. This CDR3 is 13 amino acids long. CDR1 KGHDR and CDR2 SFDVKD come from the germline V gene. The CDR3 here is CAASDQVDYGYTF. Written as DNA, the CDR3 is TGTGCCGCCAGTGATCAGGTGGACTATGGCTACACCTTC.